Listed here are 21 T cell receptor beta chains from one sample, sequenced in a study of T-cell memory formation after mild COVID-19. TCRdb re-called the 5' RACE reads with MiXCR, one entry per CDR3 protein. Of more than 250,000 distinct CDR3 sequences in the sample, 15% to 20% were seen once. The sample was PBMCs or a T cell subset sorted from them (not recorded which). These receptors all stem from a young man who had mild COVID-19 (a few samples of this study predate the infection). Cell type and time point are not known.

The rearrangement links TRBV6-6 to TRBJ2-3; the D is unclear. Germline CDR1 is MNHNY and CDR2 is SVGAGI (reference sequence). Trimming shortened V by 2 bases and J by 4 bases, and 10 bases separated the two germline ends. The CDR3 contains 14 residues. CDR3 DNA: TGTGCCAGCAGTTACACGCAGTTTGCAGATACGCAGTATTTT. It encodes CASSYTQFADTQYF.

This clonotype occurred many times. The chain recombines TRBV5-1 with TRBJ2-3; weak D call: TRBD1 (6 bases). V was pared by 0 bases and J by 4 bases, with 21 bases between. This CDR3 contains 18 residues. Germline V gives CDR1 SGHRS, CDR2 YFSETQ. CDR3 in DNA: TGCGCCAGCAGCTTGGCCCTACGGACAGTCTCCACCCCAGATACGCAGTATTTT. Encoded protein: CASSLALRTVSTPDTQYF.

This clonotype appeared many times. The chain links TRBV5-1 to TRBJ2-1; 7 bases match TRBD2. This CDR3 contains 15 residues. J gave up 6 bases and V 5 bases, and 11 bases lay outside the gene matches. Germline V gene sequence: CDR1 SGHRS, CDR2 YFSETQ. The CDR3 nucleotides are TGCGCCAGCAGGTCCGGGACTAACTTAGGCAATGAGCAGTTCTTC. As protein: CASRSGTNLGNEQFF.

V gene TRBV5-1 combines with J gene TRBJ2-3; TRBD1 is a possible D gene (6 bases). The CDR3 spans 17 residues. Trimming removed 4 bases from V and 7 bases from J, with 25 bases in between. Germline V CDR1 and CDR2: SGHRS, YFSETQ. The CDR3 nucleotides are TGCGCCAGCAGCGAGCCCACGAGGGGGATTCGCACGAATACGCAGTATTTT. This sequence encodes CASSEPTRGIRTNTQYF.

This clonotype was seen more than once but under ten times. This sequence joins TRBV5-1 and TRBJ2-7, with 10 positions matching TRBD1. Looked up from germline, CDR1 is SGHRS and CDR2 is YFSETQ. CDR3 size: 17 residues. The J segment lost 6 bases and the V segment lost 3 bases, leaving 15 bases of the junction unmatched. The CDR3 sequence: CASSSGPGQGVSVEQYF. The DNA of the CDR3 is TGCGCCAGCAGCTCCGGTCCCGGACAGGGGGTATCGGTCGAGCAGTACTTC.

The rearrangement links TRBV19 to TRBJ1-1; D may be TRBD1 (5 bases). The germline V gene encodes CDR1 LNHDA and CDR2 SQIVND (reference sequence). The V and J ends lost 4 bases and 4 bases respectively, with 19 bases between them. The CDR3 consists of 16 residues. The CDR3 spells CASSRSGGRGFTEAFF. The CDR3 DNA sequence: TGTGCCAGTAGTAGGTCCGGCGGACGGGGCTTCACTGAAGCTTTCTTT.

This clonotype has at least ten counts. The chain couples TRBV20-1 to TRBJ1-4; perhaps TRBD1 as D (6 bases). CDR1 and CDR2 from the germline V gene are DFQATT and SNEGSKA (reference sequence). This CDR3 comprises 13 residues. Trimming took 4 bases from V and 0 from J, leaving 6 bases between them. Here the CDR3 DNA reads TGCAGTGCTACAGGGGCAACTAATGAAAAACTGTTTTTT. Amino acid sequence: CSATGATNEKLFF.

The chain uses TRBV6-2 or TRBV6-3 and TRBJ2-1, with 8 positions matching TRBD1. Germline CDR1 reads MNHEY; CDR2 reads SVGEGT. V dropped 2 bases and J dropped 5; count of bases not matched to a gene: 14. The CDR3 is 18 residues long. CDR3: CASSYPVTGALFDNEQFF. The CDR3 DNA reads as TGTGCCAGCAGTTACCCCGTGACAGGGGCCCTGTTCGACAATGAGCAGTTCTTC.

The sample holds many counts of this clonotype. CDR3 sequence reads: CASSLSGVRGKLFF. The CDR3 coding sequence is TGTGCCAGCAGCTTATCTGGCGTGAGGGGTAAACTGTTTTTT. This chain joins TRBV12-3 or TRBV12-4 and TRBJ1-4, with a tentative D call TRBD1 (5 bases). The length of the CDR3 is 14 residues. Trimming removed 6 bases at V and 11 bases at J, with 19 bases between.

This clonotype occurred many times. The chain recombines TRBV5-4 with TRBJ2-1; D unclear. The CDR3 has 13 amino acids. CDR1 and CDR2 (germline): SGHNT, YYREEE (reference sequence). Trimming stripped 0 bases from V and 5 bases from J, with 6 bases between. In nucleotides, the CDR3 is TGTGCCAGCAGCTTGGACGAGAACAATGAGCAGTTCTTC. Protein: CASSLDENNEQFF.

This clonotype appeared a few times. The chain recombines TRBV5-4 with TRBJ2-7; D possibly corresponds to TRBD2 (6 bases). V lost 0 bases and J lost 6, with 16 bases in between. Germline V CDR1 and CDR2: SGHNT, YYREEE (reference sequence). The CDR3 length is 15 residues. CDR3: CASSLDGGAVPEQYV. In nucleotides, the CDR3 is TGTGCCAGCAGCTTGGACGGGGGAGCGGTCCCCGAGCAGTACGTC.

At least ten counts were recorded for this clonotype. CDR3 region: CASSLGGGLFGTQYF. CDR3 nucleotide sequence: TGTGCCAGCAGTTTAGGGGGGGGGCTGTTTGGTACGCAGTATTTT. The chain joins TRBV12-3 or TRBV12-4 to TRBJ2-3; tentatively, D is TRBD2 (7 bases). Trimming took 1 base from V and 8 from J, leaving 16 bases between them. This CDR3 region has 15 residues.

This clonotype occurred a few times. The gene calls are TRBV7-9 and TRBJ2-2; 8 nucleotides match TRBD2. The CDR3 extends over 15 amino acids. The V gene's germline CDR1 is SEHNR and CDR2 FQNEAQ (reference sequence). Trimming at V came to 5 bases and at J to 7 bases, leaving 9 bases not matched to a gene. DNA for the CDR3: TGTGCCAGCAGCCCCCCGGGGGGGGTCGACGGGGAGCTGTTTTTT. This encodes CASSPPGGVDGELFF.

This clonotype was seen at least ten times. This chain's CDR3 is CASSPLAGVTETQYF. The CDR3 DNA reads as TGCGCCAGCAGCCCCTTAGCGGGGGTCACGGAGACCCAGTACTTC. This chain links TRBV5-1 with TRBJ2-5; TRBD2 aligns across 9 bases. The length of the CDR3 is 15 residues. The germline V gene encodes CDR1 SGHRS and CDR2 YFSETQ. The ends lost 4 bases at V and 5 bases at J; junction bases unmatched: 9. Looking up the rest from reference TRBV5-1 and TRBJ2-5 gives the full variable domain: KAGVTQTPRYLIKTRGQQVTLSCSPISGHRSVSWYQQTPGQGLQFLFEYFSETQRNKGNFPGRFSGRQFSNSRSEMNVSTLELGDSALYLCASSPLAGVTETQYFGPGTRLLVL.

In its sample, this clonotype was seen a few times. CDR3 loop: CASNGGNRDYGYTF. CDR3 nucleotides: TGTGCCAGCAACGGCGGTAATAGGGACTATGGCTACACCTTC. The rearrangement uses TRBV6-5 and TRBJ1-2; D is unclear. V gave up 7 bases and J gave up 3 bases, with 15 bases separating them. Germline assignment: CDR1 MNHEY and CDR2 SVGAGI. This CDR3 region has 14 residues.

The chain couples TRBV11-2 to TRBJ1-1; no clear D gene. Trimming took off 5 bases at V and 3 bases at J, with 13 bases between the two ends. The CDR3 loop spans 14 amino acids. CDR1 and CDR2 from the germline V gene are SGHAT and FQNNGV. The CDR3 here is CASSALGRDTEAFF. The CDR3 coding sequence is TGTGCCAGCAGCGCCCTCGGGAGGGACACTGAAGCTTTCTTT.

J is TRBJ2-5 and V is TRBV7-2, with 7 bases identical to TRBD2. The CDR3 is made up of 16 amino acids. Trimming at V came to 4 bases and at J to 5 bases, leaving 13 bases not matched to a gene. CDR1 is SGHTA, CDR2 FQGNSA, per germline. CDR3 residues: CASSWGGGGTFETQYF. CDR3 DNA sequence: TGTGCCAGCAGCTGGGGCGGGGGAGGAACTTTTGAGACCCAGTACTTC.

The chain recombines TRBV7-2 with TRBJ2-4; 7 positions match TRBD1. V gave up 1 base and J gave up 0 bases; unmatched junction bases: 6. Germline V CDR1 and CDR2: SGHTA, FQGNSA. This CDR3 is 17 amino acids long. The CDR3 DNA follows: TGTGCCAGCAGCTTAGTAGGGACAGCCCCAGCCAAAAACATTCAGTACTTC. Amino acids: CASSLVGTAPAKNIQYF.

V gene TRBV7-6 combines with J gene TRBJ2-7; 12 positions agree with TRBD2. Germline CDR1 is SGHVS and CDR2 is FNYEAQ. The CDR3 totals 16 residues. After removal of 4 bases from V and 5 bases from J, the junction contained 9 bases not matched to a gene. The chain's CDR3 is CASSSGLAGLSDEQYF. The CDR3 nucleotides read TGTGCCAGCAGCTCGGGACTAGCGGGCTTATCGGACGAGCAGTACTTC.

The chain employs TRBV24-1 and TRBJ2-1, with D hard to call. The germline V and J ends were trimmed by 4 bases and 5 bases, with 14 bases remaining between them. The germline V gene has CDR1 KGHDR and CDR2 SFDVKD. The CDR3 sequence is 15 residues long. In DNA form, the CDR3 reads TGTGCCACCAGTGACCCCGGTAAGCGAAACAATGAGCAGTTCTTC. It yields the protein CATSDPGKRNNEQFF.

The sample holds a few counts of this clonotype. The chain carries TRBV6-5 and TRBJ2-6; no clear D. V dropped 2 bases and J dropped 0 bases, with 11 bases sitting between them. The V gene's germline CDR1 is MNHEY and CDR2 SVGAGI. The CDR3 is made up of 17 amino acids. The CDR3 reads CASSYDGLFSGANVLTF. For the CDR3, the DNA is TGTGCCAGCAGTTACGATGGTCTGTTCTCTGGGGCCAACGTCCTGACTTTC.